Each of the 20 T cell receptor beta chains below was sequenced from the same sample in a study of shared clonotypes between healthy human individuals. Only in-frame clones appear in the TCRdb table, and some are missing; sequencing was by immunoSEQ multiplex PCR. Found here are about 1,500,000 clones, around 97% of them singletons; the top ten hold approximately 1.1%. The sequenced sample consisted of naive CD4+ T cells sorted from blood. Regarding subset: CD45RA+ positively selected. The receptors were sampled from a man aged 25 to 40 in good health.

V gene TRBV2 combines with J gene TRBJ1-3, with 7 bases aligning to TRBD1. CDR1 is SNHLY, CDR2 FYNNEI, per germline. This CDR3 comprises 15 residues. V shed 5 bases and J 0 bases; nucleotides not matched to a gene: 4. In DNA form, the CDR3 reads TGTGCCAGCAGTCAGACAGGGTTCTCTGGAAACACCATATATTTT. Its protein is CASSQTGFSGNTIYF.

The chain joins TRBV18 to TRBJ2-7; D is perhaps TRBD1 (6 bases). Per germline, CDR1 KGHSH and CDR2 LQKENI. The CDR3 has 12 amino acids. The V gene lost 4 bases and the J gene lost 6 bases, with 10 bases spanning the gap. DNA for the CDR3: TGTGCCAGCTCACTTACAGGGACCGAGCAGTACTTC. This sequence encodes CASSLTGTEQYF.

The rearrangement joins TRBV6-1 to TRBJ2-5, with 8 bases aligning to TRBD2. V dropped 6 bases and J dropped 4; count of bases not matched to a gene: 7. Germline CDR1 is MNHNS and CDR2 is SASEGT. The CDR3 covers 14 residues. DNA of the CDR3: TGTGCCAGCAGCGAGAGCGGGAGAAGAGAGACCCAGTACTTC. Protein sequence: CASSESGRRETQYF.

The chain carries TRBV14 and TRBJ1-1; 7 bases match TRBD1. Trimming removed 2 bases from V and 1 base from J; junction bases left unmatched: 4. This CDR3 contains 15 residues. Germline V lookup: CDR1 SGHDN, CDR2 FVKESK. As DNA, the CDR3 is TGTGCCAGCAGCCAACCAGGACAGGCGAACACTGAAGCTTTCTTT. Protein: CASSQPGQANTEAFF.

The CDR3 here is CASSATGLDGYTF. The DNA for the CDR3 is TGTGCCAGCAGCGCTACAGGGTTGGATGGCTACACCTTC. V usage is TRBV5-5 and J usage is TRBJ1-2; perhaps TRBD1 as D (6 bases). The germline V gene encodes CDR1 SGHKS and CDR2 YYEKEE (reference sequence). The germline V and J ends were trimmed by 4 bases and 6 bases, with 13 bases remaining between them. The CDR3 is made up of 13 amino acids. Together with reference TRBV5-5 and TRBJ1-2, the CDR3 gives the full variable domain: DAGVTQSPTHLIKTRGQQVTLRCSPISGHKSVSWYQQVLGQGPQFIFQYYEKEERGRGNFPDRFSARQFPNYSSELNVNALLLGDSALYLCASSATGLDGYTFGSGTRLTVV.

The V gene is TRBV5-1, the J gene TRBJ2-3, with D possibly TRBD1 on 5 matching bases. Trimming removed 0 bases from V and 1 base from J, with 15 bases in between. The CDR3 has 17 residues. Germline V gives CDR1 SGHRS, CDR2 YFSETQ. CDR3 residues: CASSLAWRIGGTDTQYF. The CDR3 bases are TGCGCCAGCAGCTTGGCTTGGAGAATAGGGGGCACAGATACGCAGTATTTT.

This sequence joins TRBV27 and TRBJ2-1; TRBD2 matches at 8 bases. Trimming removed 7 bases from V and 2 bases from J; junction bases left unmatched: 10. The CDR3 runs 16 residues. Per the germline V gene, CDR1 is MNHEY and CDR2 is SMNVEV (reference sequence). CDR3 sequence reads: CASNFGGGLAYNEQFF. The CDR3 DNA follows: TGTGCCAGCAATTTTGGGGGGGGACTAGCCTACAATGAGCAGTTCTTC.

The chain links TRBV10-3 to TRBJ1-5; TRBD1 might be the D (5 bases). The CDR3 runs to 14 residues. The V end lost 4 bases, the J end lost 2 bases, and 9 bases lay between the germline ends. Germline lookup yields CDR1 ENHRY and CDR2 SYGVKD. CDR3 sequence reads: CAISGSGGNQPQHF. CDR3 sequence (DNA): TGTGCCATCAGTGGGTCGGGGGGCAATCAGCCCCAGCATTTT.

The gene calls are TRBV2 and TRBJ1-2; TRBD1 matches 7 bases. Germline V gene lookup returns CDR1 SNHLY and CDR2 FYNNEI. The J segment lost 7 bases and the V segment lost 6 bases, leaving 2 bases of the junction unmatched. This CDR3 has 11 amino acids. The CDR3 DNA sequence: TGTGCCAGCAGGGACAGGAGTGGCTACACCTTC. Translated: CASRDRSGYTF.

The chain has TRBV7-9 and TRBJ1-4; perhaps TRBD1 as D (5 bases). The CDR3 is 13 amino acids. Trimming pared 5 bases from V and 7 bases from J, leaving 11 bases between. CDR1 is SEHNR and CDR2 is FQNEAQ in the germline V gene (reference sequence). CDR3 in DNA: TGTGCCAGCAGCCGGGCAGGGTTTGAAAAACTGTTTTTT. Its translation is CASSRAGFEKLFF.

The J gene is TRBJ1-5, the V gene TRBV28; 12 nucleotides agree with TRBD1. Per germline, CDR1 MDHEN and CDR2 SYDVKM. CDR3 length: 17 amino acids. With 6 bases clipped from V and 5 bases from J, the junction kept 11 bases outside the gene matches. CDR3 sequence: CASRPLFGTGGDQPQHF. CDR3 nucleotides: TGTGCCAGCAGGCCACTCTTCGGGACAGGGGGCGATCAGCCCCAGCATTTT.

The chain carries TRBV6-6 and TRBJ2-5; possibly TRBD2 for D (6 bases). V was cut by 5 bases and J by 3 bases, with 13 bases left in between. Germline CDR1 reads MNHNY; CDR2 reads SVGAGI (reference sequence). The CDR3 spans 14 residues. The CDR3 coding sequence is TGTGCCAGCAGTCGAAGTCCGGGGGAAGAGACCCAGTACTTC. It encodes CASSRSPGEETQYF.

The CDR3 region has the DNA TGTGCCATCAGTGCCCAGGGACCATCCTACGAGCAGTACTTC. Translated: CAISAQGPSYEQYF. V is TRBV10-3 and J is TRBJ2-7; possibly TRBD1 or TRBD2 for D (5 bases each). This CDR3 contains 14 residues. Per the germline V gene, CDR1 is ENHRY and CDR2 is SYGVKD. Trimming removed 4 bases at V and 1 base at J, with 11 bases between.

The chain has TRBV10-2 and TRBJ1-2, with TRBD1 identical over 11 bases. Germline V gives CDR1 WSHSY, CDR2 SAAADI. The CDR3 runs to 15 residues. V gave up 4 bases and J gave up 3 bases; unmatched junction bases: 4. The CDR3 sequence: CASSGDRGTYYGYTF. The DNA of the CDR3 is TGCGCCAGCAGTGGGGACAGGGGGACCTACTATGGCTACACCTTC.

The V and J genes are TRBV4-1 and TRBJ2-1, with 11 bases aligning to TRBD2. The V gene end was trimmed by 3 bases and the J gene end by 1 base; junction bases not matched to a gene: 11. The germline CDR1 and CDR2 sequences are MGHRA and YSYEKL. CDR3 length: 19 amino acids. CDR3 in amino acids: CASSQVLSPSGRSYNEQFF. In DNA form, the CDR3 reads TGCGCCAGCAGCCAGGTCTTATCCCCTAGCGGGAGGTCCTACAATGAGCAGTTCTTC.

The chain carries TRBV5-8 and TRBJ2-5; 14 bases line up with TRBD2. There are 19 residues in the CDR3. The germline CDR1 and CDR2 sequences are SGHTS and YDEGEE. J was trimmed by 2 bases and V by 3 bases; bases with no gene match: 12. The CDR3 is CASSSGEGLAGVRQETQYF. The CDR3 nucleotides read TGTGCCAGCAGCTCGGGCGAGGGACTAGCGGGAGTTCGGCAAGAGACCCAGTACTTC.

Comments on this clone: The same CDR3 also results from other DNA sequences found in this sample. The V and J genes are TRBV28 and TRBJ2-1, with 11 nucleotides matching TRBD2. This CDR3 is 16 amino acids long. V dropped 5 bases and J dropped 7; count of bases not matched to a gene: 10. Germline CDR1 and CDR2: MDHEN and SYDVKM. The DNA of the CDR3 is TGTGCCAGCAGTACCCCCGGGACTAGCGGAAGTAATGAGCAGTTCTTC. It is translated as CASSTPGTSGSNEQFF.

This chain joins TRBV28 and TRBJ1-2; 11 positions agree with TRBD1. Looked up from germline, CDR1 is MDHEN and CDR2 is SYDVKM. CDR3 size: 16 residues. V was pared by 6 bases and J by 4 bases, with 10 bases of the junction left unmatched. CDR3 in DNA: TGTGCCAGCAGCCTGGACAGGGGGCGCTTCAGCTATGGCTACACCTTC. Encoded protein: CASSLDRGRFSYGYTF.

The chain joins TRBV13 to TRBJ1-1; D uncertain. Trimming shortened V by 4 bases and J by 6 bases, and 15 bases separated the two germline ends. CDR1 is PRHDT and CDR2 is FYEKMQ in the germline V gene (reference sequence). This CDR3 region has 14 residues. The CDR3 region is CASSSVPLGAEAFF. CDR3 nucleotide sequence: TGTGCCAGCAGCTCAGTCCCCCTGGGTGCTGAAGCTTTCTTT.

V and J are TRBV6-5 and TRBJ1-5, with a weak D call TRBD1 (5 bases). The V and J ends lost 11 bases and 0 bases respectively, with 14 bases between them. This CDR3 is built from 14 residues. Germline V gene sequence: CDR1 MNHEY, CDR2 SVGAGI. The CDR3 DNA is TGTGCCTCCCACCGGGGGGGTAGCAATCAGCCCCAGCATTTT. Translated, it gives CASHRGGSNQPQHF.